This T cell receptor (beta chain) emerged from a study of identical twins. This clonotype occurred many times. Germline V gene sequence: CDR1 DFQATT, CDR2 SNEGSKA (reference sequence). Trimming at V came to 5 bases and at J to 0 bases, leaving 3 bases not matched to a gene. The CDR3 contains 15 residues. TCRdb reprocessed the 5' RACE reads with MiXCR, giving one entry per CDR3 protein. Counted here are under 400,000 distinct CDR3 sequences, 8.5% to 10% occurring once; the ten biggest clones make up around 8.6%. The sequencing input was naive T cells sorted from blood. The genes are TRBV20-1 and TRBJ2-2, with 10 positions matching TRBD2. This TCR derives from a woman aged 50 to 65 in good health. The CDR3 region has the DNA TGCAGTGCTCCAGGGACTAGCGCGAACACCGGGGAGCTGTTTTTT. As protein: CSAPGTSANTGELFF.